Described below is a single TCR beta chain sequence and its context. Its antigen remains unidentified. This entry belongs to a study of post-analysis software for immune sequencing data. Study background: The study covered relapsing-remitting, secondary progressive and progressive-relapsing courses of multiple sclerosis. Study results and limitations: By F measure, strong co-clustering occurred among samples prepared in the same batch. In multiple sclerosis, normalized Chao1 diversity was significantly below that of controls.

Unique molecular identifiers were built into the TCR beta cDNA libraries. The source material, 1 to 10 million T cells, gave rise to 500,000 or so cDNA molecules. In TCRdb, the PCR reads were re-called with MiXCR into one record per CDR3 protein. The repertoire consists of 450,000 or so distinct CDR3 sequences, with roughly 46% occurring once and the leading ten covering around 10%. The sequence was collected from a girl between 5 and 17 years old with multiple sclerosis. Sequencing was done on a sample of blood.

CDR3 in DNA: TGTGCCAGCAGCGGGACTAGCGGGGAAAGGGAGACCCAGTACTTC. Translating gives CASSGTSGERETQYF. V gene TRBV5-4 combines with J gene TRBJ2-5; 13 positions match TRBD2. The CDR3 loop spans 15 amino acids. The V gene's germline CDR1 is SGHNT and CDR2 YYREEE (reference sequence). Trimming removed 4 bases from V and 5 bases from J; junction bases left unmatched: 5.